A single sample is the source of the 7 T cell receptor beta chains below, sequenced in a study of T cells after yellow fever vaccination. TCRdb reprocessed the 5' RACE reads with MiXCR, giving one entry per CDR3 protein. The table lists around 340,000 distinct CDR3 sequences, 8.7% of them singletons. The sequencing used PBMCs, collected on the day of the first yellow fever vaccination. Receptors originate from a man between 18 and 35 years old who received the YFV17D yellow fever vaccine.

This clonotype has just a few counts. The chain employs TRBV18 and TRBJ1-2; D is ambiguous. The V gene lost 3 bases and the J gene lost 0 bases, with 14 bases spanning the gap. Per the germline V gene, CDR1 is KGHSH and CDR2 is LQKENI. CDR3 length: 16 residues. The CDR3 DNA is TGTGCCAGCTCACCTGAGGGTTTCCAACCTAACTATGGCTACACCTTC. It yields the protein CASSPEGFQPNYGYTF.

The chain is built from TRBV6-5 and TRBJ2-5; D perhaps matches TRBD1 (6 bases). Trimming stripped 0 bases from V and 4 bases from J, with 9 bases between. The CDR3 sequence is 14 residues long. Germline V CDR1 and CDR2: MNHEY, SVGAGI. The chain's CDR3 is CASSYSMGAETQYF. Here the CDR3 DNA reads TGTGCCAGCAGTTACTCGATGGGGGCAGAGACCCAGTACTTC.

Of note for this clonotype: A much larger clone lies a single base off, so this may be a read error. This chain connects TRBV20-1 to TRBJ2-3; 9 bases fit TRBD2. V lost 3 bases to trimming and J lost 3 bases; unmatched junction nucleotides: 7. The CDR3 consists of 15 residues. CDR1 DFQATT and CDR2 SNEGSKA come from the germline V gene (reference sequence). The CDR3 coding sequence is TGCAGTGCTAGGGTCCCGCGGGGGGGGACAGATACGCAGTATTTT. Amino acids: CSARVPRGGTDTQYF.

This chain joins TRBV19 and TRBJ1-1, with TRBD1 matching over 8 bases. The germline V gene has CDR1 LNHDA and CDR2 SQIVND (reference sequence). CDR3 length equals 16 residues. V dropped 7 bases and J dropped 5; count of bases not matched to a gene: 15. Here the CDR3 reads CASIDRGRSMGTEAFF. CDR3 bases: TGTGCCAGTATCGACAGGGGCCGTTCCATGGGGACTGAAGCTTTCTTT.

The chain joins TRBV14 to TRBJ1-4, with TRBD1 identical over 10 bases. This CDR3 contains 15 residues. Germline CDR1 is SGHDN and CDR2 is FVKESK. V lost 6 bases to trimming and J lost 8 bases; unmatched junction nucleotides: 9. The CDR3 nucleotides read TGTGCCAGCAGTTTTGACAGGGGGCGACGAGAAAAACTGTTTTTT. It codes for CASSFDRGRREKLFF.

This sequence joins TRBV4-2 and TRBJ1-2; TRBD1 agrees at 7 bases. Germline V gives CDR1 LGHNA, CDR2 YNFKEQ. The CDR3 has 17 residues. Trimming took 3 bases from V and 5 from J; bases not matched to a gene: 15. CDR3 protein: CASSQMAGTEKNYGYTF. CDR3 DNA sequence: TGTGCCAGCAGCCAGATGGCGGGGACAGAAAAAAATTATGGCTACACCTTC.

This clonotype was observed many times. J is TRBJ1-2 and V is TRBV7-3; no clear D gene. Germline CDR1 and CDR2: SGHTA and FQGTGA. V was trimmed by 1 base and J by 4 bases, leaving 13 bases between them. This CDR3 is 15 amino acids long. The CDR3, as DNA: TGTGCCAGCAGCTTAAAGGCAGGTCACTTCTATGGCTACACCTTC. It encodes CASSLKAGHFYGYTF.